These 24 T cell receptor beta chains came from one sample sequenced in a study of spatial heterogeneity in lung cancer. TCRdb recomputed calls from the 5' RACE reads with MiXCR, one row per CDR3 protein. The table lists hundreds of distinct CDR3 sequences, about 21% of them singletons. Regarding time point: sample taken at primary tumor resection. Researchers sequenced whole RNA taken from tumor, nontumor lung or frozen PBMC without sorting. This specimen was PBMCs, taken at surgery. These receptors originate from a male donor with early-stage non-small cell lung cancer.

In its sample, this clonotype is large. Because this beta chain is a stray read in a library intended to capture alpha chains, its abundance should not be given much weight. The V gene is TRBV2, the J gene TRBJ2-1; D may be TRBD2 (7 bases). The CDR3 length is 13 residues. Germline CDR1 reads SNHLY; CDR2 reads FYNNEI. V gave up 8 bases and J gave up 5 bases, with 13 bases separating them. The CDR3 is CASVGGRNNEQFF. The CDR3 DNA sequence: TGTGCCAGCGTCGGGGGGCGAAACAATGAGCAGTTCTTC.

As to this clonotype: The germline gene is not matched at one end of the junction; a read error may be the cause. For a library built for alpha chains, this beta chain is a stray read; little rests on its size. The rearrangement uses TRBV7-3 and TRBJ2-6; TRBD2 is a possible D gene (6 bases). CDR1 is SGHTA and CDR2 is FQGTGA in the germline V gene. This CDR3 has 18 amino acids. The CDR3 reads CASSPLSEGRTGSNVLTF. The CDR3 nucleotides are TGTGCCAGCAGTCCCCTCTCGGAGGGTCGGACTGGGTCCAACGTCCTGACTTTC.

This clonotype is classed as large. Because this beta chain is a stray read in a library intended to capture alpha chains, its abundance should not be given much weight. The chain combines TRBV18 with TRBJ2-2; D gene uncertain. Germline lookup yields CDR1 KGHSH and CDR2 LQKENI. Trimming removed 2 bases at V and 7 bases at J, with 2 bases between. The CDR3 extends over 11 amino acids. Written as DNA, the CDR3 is TGTGCCAGCTCACCAGACGGGGAGCTGTTTTTT. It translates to CASSPDGELFF.

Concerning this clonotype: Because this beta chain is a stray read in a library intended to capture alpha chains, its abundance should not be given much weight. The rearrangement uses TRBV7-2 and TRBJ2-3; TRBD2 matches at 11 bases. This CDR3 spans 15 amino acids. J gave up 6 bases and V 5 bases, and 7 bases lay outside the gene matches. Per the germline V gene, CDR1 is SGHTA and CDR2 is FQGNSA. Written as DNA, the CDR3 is TGTGCCAGCAGCCTGATTTTAGCGGGGGGGGATACGCAGTATTTT. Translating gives CASSLILAGGDTQYF.

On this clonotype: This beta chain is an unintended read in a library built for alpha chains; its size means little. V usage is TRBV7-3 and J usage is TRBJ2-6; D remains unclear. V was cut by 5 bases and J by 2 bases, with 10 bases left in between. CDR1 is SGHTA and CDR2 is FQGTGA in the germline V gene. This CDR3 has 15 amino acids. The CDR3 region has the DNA TGTGCCAGCAGCCCCGGCGGTCCTGGGGCCAACGTCCTGACTTTC. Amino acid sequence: CASSPGGPGANVLTF.

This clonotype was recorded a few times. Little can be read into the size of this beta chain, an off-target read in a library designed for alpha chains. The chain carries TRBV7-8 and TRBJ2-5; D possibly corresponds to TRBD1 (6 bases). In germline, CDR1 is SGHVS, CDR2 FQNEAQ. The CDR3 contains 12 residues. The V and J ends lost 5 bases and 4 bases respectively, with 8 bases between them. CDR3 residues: CASSIRGETQYF. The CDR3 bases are TGTGCCAGCAGCATCAGGGGAGAGACCCAGTACTTC.

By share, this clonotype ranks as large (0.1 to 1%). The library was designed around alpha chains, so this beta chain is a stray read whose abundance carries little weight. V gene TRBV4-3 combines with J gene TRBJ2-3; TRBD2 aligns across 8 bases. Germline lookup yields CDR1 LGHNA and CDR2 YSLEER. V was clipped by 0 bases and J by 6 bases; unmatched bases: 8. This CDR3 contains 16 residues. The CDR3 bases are TGCGCCAGCAGCCAAGATTTACGGGGGGGCAGGGATACGCAGTATTTT. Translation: CASSQDLRGGRDTQYF.

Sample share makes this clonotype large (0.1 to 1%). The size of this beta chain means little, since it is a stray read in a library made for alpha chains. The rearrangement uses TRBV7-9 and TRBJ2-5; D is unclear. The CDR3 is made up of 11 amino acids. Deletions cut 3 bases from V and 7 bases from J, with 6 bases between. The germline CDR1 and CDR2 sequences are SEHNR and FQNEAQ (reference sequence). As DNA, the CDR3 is TGTGCCAGCAGCTTGGACGGGACCCAGTACTTC. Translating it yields CASSLDGTQYF.

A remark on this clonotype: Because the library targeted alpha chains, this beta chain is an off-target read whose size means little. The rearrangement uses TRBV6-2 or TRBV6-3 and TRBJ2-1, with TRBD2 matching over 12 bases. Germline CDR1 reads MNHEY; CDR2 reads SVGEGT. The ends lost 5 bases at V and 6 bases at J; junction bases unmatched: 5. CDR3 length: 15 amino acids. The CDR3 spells CASSPSGGASNEQFF. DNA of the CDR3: TGTGCCAGCAGTCCTAGCGGGGGGGCCAGCAATGAGCAGTTCTTC.

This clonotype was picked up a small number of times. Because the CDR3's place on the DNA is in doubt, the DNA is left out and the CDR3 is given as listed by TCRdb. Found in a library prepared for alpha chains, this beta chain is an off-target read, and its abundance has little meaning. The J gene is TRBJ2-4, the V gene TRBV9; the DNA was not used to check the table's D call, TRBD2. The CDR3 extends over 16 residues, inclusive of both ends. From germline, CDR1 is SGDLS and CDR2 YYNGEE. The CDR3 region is CASSLRAGTSENIQYF.

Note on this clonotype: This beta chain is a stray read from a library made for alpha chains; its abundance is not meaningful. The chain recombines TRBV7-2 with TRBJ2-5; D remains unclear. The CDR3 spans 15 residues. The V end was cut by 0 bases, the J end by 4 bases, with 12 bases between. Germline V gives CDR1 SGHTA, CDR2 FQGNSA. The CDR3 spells CASSLAPGSPETQYF. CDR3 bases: TGTGCCAGCAGCTTAGCTCCGGGTAGCCCAGAGACCCAGTACTTC.

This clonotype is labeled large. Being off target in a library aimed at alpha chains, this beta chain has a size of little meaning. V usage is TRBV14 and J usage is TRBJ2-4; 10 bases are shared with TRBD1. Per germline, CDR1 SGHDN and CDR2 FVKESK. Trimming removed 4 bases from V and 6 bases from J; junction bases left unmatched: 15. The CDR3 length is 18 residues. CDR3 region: CASSPHHMRGDRGNIQYF. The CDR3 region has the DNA TGTGCCAGCAGCCCCCACCACATGAGGGGGGACAGGGGAAACATTCAGTACTTC.

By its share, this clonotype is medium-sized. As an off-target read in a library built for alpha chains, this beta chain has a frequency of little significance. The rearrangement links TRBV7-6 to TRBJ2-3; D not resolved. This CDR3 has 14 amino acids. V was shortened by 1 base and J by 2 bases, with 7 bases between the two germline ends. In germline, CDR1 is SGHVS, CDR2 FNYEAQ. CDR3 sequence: CASSLGPNTDTQYF. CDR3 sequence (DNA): TGTGCCAGCAGCTTAGGGCCCAACACAGATACGCAGTATTTT.

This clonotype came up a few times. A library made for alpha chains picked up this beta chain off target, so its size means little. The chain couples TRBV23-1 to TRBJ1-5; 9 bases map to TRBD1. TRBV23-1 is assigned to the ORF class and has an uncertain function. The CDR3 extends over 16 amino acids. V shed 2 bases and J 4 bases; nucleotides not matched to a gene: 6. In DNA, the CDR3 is TGCGCCAGCAGTCAACCCGGGACAGGGTCAAATCAGCCCCAGCATTTT. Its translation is CASSQPGTGSNQPQHF.

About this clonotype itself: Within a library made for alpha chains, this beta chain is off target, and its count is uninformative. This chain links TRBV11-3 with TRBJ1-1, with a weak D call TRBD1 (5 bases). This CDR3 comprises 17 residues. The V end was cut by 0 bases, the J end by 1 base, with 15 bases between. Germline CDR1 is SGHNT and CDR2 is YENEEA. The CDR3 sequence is CASSLEGPGTGNTEAFF. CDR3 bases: TGTGCCAGCAGCTTAGAGGGGCCAGGGACTGGGAACACTGAAGCTTTCTTT.

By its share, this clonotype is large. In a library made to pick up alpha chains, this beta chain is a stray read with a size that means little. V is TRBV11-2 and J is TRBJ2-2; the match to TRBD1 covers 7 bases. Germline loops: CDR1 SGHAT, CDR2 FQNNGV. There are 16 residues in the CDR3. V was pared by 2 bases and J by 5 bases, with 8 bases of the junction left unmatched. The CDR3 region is CASSLLQGRGTGELFF. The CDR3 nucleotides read TGTGCCAGCAGCTTATTACAGGGGAGAGGTACCGGGGAGCTGTTTTTT.

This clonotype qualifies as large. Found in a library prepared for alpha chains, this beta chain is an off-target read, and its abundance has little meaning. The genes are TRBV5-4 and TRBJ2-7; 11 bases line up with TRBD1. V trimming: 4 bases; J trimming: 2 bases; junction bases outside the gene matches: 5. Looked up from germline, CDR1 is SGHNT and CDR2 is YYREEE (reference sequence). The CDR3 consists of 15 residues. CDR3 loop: CASSLRGQGAYEQYF. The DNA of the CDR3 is TGTGCCAGCAGCCTTAGGGGACAGGGGGCCTACGAGCAGTACTTC.

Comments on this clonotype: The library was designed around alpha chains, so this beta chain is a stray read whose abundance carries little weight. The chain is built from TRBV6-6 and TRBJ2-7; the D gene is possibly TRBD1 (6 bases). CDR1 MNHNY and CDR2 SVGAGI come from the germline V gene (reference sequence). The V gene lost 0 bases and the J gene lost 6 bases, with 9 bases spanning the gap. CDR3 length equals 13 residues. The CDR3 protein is CASSYSDSFEQYF. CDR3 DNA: TGTGCCAGCAGTTACTCGGACAGTTTCGAGCAGTACTTC.

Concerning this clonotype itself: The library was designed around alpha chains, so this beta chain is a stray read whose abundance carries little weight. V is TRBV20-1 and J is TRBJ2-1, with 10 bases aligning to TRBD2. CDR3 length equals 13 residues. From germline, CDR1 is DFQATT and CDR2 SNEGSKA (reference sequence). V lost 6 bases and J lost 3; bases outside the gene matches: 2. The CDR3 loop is CSARTSGYNEQFF. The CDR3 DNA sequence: TGCAGTGCACGGACTAGCGGCTACAATGAGCAGTTCTTC.

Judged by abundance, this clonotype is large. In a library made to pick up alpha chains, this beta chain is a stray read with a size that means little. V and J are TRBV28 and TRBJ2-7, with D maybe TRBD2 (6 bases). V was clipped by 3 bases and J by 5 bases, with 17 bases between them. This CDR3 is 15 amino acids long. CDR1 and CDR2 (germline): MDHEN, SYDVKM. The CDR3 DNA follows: TGTGCCAGCAGTTTGGGGGTGGGACTCCGGGACGAGCAGTACTTC. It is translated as CASSLGVGLRDEQYF.

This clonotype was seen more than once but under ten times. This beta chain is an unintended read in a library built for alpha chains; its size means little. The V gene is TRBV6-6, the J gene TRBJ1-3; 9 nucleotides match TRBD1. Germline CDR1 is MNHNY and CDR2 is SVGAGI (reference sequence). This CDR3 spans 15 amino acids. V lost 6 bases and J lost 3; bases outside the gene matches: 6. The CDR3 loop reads CASSFGTGFGNTIYF. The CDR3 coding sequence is TGTGCCAGCAGCTTTGGGACAGGGTTTGGAAACACCATATATTTT.

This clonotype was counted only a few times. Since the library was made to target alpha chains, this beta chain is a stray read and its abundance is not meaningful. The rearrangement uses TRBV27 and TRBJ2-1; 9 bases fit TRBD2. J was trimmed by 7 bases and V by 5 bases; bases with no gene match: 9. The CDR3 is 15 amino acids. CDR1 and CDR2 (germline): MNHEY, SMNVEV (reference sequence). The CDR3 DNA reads TGTGCCAGCAGTCCCGCAGCGGGGGGCGATAATGAGCAGTTCTTC. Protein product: CASSPAAGGDNEQFF.

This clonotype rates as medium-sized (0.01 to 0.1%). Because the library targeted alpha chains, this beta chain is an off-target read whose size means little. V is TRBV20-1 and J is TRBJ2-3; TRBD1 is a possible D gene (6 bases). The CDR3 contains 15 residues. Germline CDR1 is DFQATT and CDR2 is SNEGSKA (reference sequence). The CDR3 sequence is CSFRGGVTGTDTQYF. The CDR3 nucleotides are TGCAGCTTCAGAGGGGGTGTTACGGGCACAGATACGCAGTATTTT.

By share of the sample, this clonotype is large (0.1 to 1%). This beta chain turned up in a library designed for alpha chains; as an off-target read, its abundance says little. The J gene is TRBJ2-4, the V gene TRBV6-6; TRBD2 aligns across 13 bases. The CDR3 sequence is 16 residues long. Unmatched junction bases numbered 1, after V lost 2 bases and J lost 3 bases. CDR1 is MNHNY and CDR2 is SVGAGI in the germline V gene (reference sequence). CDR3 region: CASSYGTSGIKNIQYF. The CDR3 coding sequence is TGTGCCAGCAGTTACGGGACTAGCGGGATCAAAAACATTCAGTACTTC.